This passage covers 14 T cell receptor beta chains from one sample sequenced in a study of shared clonotypes between healthy human individuals (dated by TCRdb to about 2020). Receptor libraries were prepared by the immunoSEQ multiplex PCR assay. What TCRdb holds here is the immuneACCESS table cut down to in-frame rearrangements. Part of the clones is not present; checked against another copy, under half of the missing clones reflect an unresolved V gene, and the others are unexplained. The sample data list about 2.3 million clones, and 85% to 95% of these were observed just once. The top ten hold 0.39% of the sample. Sequenced sample: naive CD4+ T cells from PBMCs. What this sample's cell subset or site label stands for: CD45RA+ positively selected. Receptor source: a man younger than 35 in good health. Some clones in this sample may be carry-over from other donors' samples.

This clone came up a few times. The chain has TRBV6-1 and TRBJ1-5; D unclear. V lost 1 base, J lost 7 bases, and 11 bases lay in between. The length of the CDR3 is 14 residues. Germline CDR1 reads MNHNS; CDR2 reads SASEGT. The CDR3 reads CASSEGLGRQPQHF. CDR3 bases: TGTGCCAGCAGTGAAGGGCTAGGGAGACAGCCCCAGCATTTT.

The gene calls are TRBV5-1 and TRBJ2-3; possible D gene TRBD1, 6 bases. The germline V gene has CDR1 SGHRS and CDR2 YFSETQ. This CDR3 comprises 13 residues. The ends were cut back, 6 bases at V and 1 base at J, with 9 bases in the middle. DNA of the CDR3: TGCGCCAGCAACCGACAGGGCACAGATACGCAGTATTTT. It translates to CASNRQGTDTQYF.

The V gene is TRBV11-2, the J gene TRBJ2-1; 11 nucleotides line up with TRBD2. Per germline, CDR1 SGHAT and CDR2 FQNNGV. Losses at the gene ends were 4 bases for V and 4 bases for J; bases not matched to a gene: 9. The CDR3 length is 17 residues. The chain's CDR3 is CASSSLRVAGGYNEQFF. As DNA, the CDR3 is TGTGCCAGCAGCTCGCTTAGGGTAGCGGGAGGGTACAATGAGCAGTTCTTC.

V and J are TRBV19 and TRBJ1-1; perhaps TRBD1 as D (6 bases). There are 17 residues in the CDR3. From germline, CDR1 is LNHDA and CDR2 SQIVND (reference sequence). Trimming pared 1 base from V and 0 bases from J, leaving 15 bases between. CDR3 in DNA: TGTGCCAGTAGTATAGTGAGGACAGCAAACGTGAACACTGAAGCTTTCTTT. Translated: CASSIVRTANVNTEAFF.

CDR3 sequence (DNA): TGTGCCAGCAGCCGTCCGGGGGGGAAGACAGATACGCAGTATTTT. It specifies CASSRPGGKTDTQYF. The V and J genes are TRBV27 and TRBJ2-3; TRBD2 agrees at 8 bases. In germline, CDR1 is MNHEY, CDR2 SMNVEV (reference sequence). The V gene end was trimmed by 6 bases and the J gene end by 3 bases; junction bases not matched to a gene: 8. The CDR3 is made up of 15 amino acids.

This clone has a single count. The rearrangement joins TRBV27 to TRBJ2-5; TRBD1 aligns across 8 bases. In germline, CDR1 is MNHEY, CDR2 SMNVEV (reference sequence). The length of the CDR3 is 15 residues. With 4 bases clipped from V and 3 bases from J, the junction kept 7 bases outside the gene matches. CDR3 in DNA: TGTGCCAGCAGTTCAGCCGGACAGGGCGAAGAGACCCAGTACTTC. This sequence encodes CASSSAGQGEETQYF.

Notes on this clone: Other DNA sequences in this specimen translate into the identical CDR3. The V call is TRBV5-1, the J call TRBJ1-5; D gene uncertain. Germline loops: CDR1 SGHRS, CDR2 YFSETQ. The CDR3 sequence is 13 residues long. V shed 3 bases and J shed 0 bases, with 4 bases lying between them. CDR3 nucleotides: TGCGCCAGCAGCTCAGATAGCAATCAGCCCCAGCATTTT. This codes for CASSSDSNQPQHF.

The chain links TRBV30 to TRBJ1-4, with 7 nucleotides matching TRBD1. The CDR3 spans 14 residues. V lost 4 bases to trimming and J lost 5 bases; unmatched junction nucleotides: 7. Germline assignment: CDR1 GTSNPN and CDR2 SVGIG (reference sequence). This chain's CDR3 is CAWNRDSRNEKLFF. Here the CDR3 DNA reads TGTGCCTGGAATCGGGACAGTCGGAATGAAAAACTGTTTTTT.

The chain has TRBV5-4 and TRBJ2-7; the D gene is possibly TRBD2 (5 bases). V shed 2 bases and J shed 9 bases, with 9 bases lying between them. The V gene's germline CDR1 is SGHNT and CDR2 YYREEE (reference sequence). The CDR3 spans 11 residues. The CDR3 region has the DNA TGTGCCAGCAGCTTTGGGAGCGTGCAGTACTTC. This sequence encodes CASSFGSVQYF.

This clone was observed once. This rearrangement joins TRBV5-1 to TRBJ2-3; D is unclear. This CDR3 is built from 14 residues. The germline V gene has CDR1 SGHRS and CDR2 YFSETQ. Trimming left V 1 base short and J 5 bases short, with 11 bases between. The CDR3: CASSLWGPGDTQYF. DNA of the CDR3: TGCGCCAGCAGCTTGTGGGGTCCGGGAGATACGCAGTATTTT. Variable domain in full (rest from reference TRBV5-1 and TRBJ2-3): KAGVTQTPRYLIKTRGQQVTLSCSPISGHRSVSWYQQTPGQGLQFLFEYFSETQRNKGNFPGRFSGRQFSNSRSEMNVSTLELGDSALYLCASSLWGPGDTQYFGPGTRLTVL.

The rearrangement uses TRBV7-2 and TRBJ2-7; D is possibly TRBD2 (5 bases). The germline V gene encodes CDR1 SGHTA and CDR2 FQGNSA. Between the trimmed V and J ends, which lost 4 bases and 1 base, there was a span of 11 bases. The CDR3 totals 14 residues. The CDR3 nucleotides are TGTGCCAGCAGCTCGCAACGACTATCCTACGAGCAGTACTTC. It is translated as CASSSQRLSYEQYF.

The rearrangement joins TRBV7-8 to TRBJ1-5; D unresolved. V was pared by 4 bases and J by 10 bases, with 14 bases between. CDR1 SGHVS and CDR2 FQNEAQ come from the germline V gene. The CDR3 consists of 13 residues. CDR3 residues: CASSSNRAGPQHF. In DNA, the CDR3 is TGTGCCAGCAGCTCCAACCGGGCGGGACCCCAGCATTTT. Full variable domain (rest looked up from reference TRBV7-8 and TRBJ1-5): GAGVSQSPRYKVAKRGQDVALRCDPISGHVSLFWYQQALGQGPEFLTYFQNEAQLDKSGLPSDRFFAERPEGSVSTLKIQRTQQEDSAVYLCASSSNRAGPQHFGDGTRLSIL.

The rearrangement links TRBV4-2 to TRBJ2-6; the D call may be TRBD1 or TRBD2 (5 bases each). The germline gives CDR1 LGHNA, CDR2 YNFKEQ. The CDR3 consists of 18 residues. Trimming took off 1 base at V and 0 bases at J, with 13 bases between the two ends. The CDR3 region has the DNA TGTGCCAGCAGCCAAGCCACCCATGGGGGCTCTGGGGCCAACGTCCTGACTTTC. It yields the protein CASSQATHGGSGANVLTF.

The J gene is TRBJ2-7, the V gene TRBV5-1, with a tentative D call TRBD2 (5 bases). Germline-derived CDR1 and CDR2 are SGHRS and YFSETQ. Trimming left V 2 bases short and J 5 bases short, with 17 bases between. The CDR3 totals 15 residues. This chain's CDR3 is CASSLGSSLRDEQYF. The CDR3 DNA reads TGCGCCAGCAGCTTAGGGTCCTCTCTGAGGGACGAGCAGTACTTC.